These T cell receptor beta chains were read from a single sample in a study of prognosis after radiotherapy for stage I lung cancer. A single record per CDR3 protein comes from TCRdb applying MiXCR to the multiplex PCR reads. The data contain about 59,000 distinct CDR3 sequences, about 30% of them seen just once; the ten biggest clones take up about 7.5%. Specimen: PBMCs, collected before or after stereotactic body radiation therapy (not recorded which). The receptor source for this set is a donor aged 50 or older with non-small cell lung cancer. The CDR3 runs from the conserved cysteine through the conserved F or W.

j_call	cdr3_length	v_call	cdr3_aa
TRBJ1-1	14	TRBV6-1	CASGDRGPDTEAFF
TRBJ2-7	17	TRBV7-8	CASSLGVGRGAAYEQYF
TRBJ2-7	13	TRBV12-3/TRBV12-4	CASSLNSPYEQYF
TRBJ1-4	15	TRBV12-3/TRBV12-4	CASSRRGQANEKLFF
TRBJ2-3	15	TRBV29-1	CSVQGTRHSTDTQYF
TRBJ1-5	13	TRBV20-1	CSARPGGNQPQHF
TRBJ2-4	19	TRBV6-9	CASSSGTSGGSLAKNIQYF
TRBJ2-1	15	TRBV7-3	CASSLSGDSYNEQFF
TRBJ2-2	14	TRBV7-6	CASSLDRRVGELFF
TRBJ2-5	15	TRBV5-6	CASSSRDRGRETQYF
TRBJ2-1	15	TRBV12-3/TRBV12-4	CASSLGRGGGNEQFF
TRBJ1-2	12	TRBV28	CASSLQFYGYTF
TRBJ1-2	14	TRBV6-2/TRBV6-3	CASSRTGGNYGYTF
TRBJ2-2	14	TRBV4-3	CASRSGQVTGELFF
TRBJ1-5	13	TRBV20-1	CSDRDQGKEPQHF
TRBJ2-3	13	TRBV5-1	CASSLPSTDTQYF
TRBJ2-7	15	TRBV9	CASSVGPGGHYEQYF
TRBJ2-1	14	TRBV6-5	CASSYSPRNFEQFF
TRBJ2-5	15	TRBV27	CASSLAGQFQETQYF
TRBJ2-2	15	TRBV5-1	CASSLSGGHTGELFF
TRBJ1-1	14	TRBV7-9	CASSVTKWDSEAFF
TRBJ1-6	15	TRBV30	CAGMAPRDGNSPLHF
TRBJ2-4	17	TRBV6-1	CASSPGLAGIAKNIQYF
TRBJ2-3	16	TRBV4-3	CASSQDSAGDTDTQYF
TRBJ2-7	15	TRBV7-2	CASSWVAGGQYEQYF
TRBJ2-2	12	TRBV24-1	CATGQDTGELFF
TRBJ2-1	14	TRBV2	CASRGGTAHGEQFF
TRBJ2-7	11	TRBV28	CASGPYYEQYF
TRBJ1-6	16	TRBV6-1	CASSEETAPYNSPLHF
TRBJ1-4	16	TRBV7-2	CASSLGWGSTNEKLFF
TRBJ2-7	18	TRBV20-1	CSAPSLLAGGPSSYEQYF
TRBJ2-2	13	TRBV7-2	CASRRNNTGELFF
TRBJ2-6	19	TRBV6-1	CASTHGRGTPKTGANVLTF
TRBJ1-1	15	TRBV14	CASSHARGGNTEAFF
TRBJ1-5	15	TRBV18	CASSQDRGLHQPQHF
TRBJ1-3	15	TRBV18	CASSRLQGAGNTIYF
TRBJ2-7	15	TRBV20-1	CSAPRGGTRGYEQYF
TRBJ1-2	13	TRBV6-1	CASRGVENYGYTF
TRBJ1-3	19	TRBV3-1	CASSQEGVRDRGFGNTIYF
TRBJ1-3	13	TRBV5-5	CASSQGVGNTIYF
TRBJ1-5	15	TRBV6-1	CASRLGTGPGQPQHF
TRBJ2-7	13	TRBV11-2	CASSLGRADVQYF
TRBJ2-3	17	TRBV6-1	CASSATFLAGTTDTQYF
TRBJ2-7	14	TRBV3-1	CASSQAGRSYEQYF
TRBJ2-3	14	TRBV18	CASSPRTSTDTQYF
TRBJ1-5	15	TRBV18	CASSVGTGSDQPQHF
TRBJ2-2	14	TRBV24-1	CATSRQGVTGELFF